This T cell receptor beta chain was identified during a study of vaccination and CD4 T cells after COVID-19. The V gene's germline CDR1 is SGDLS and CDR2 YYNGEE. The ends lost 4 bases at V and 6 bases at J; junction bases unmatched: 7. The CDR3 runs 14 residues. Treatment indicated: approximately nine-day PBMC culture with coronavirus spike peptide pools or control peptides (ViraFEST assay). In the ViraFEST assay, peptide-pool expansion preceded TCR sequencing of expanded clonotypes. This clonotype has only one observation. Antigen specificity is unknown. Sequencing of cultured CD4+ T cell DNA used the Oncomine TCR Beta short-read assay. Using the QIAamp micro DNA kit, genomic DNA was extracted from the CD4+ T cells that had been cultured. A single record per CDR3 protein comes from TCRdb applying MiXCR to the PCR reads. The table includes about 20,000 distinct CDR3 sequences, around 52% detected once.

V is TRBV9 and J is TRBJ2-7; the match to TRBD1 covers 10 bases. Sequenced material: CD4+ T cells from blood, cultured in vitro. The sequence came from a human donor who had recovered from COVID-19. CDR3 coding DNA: TGTGCCAGCAGCCCTCGGACAGGGGGAGGCGAGCAGTACTTC. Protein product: CASSPRTGGGEQYF.